These 2 T cell receptor beta chains originate from one sample sequenced in a study of shared clonotypes between healthy human individuals. Here immunoSEQ multiplex PCR was the method, and the copy in TCRdb shows in-frame clones only, minus some. The sample includes approximately 1.9 million clones, around 95% of them seen just once. CD45RO-negative, CCR7-selected cells formed the naive CD8 fraction, which excluded terminally differentiated effector memory CD45RA+ cells. The sequenced material came from naive CD8+ T cells from PBMCs. The receptors stem from a man aged 18 to 30 in good health. Some clones in this sample may be carry-over from other donors' samples.

With respect to this clone: At one end the junction does not follow the germline gene, possibly because of a read error. The chain carries TRBV6-5 and TRBJ1-1; 11 bases match TRBD1. This CDR3 has 16 amino acids. CDR1 and CDR2 (germline): MNHEY, SVGAGI. The CDR3 loop is CASSLDRGRLKTEAFF. DNA of the CDR3: TGTGCCAGCAGTTTGGACAGGGGGCGGCTGAAAACTGAAGCTTTCTTT.

The genes are TRBV27 and TRBJ2-7, with TRBD2 as a possible D gene (6 bases). Trimming stripped 5 bases from V and 3 bases from J, with 20 bases between. Looked up from germline, CDR1 is MNHEY and CDR2 is SMNVEV (reference sequence). CDR3 length: 16 amino acids. CDR3 protein: CASSQPLGLLVYEQYF. The CDR3 nucleotides read TGTGCCAGCAGTCAACCCCTGGGACTTCTAGTCTACGAGCAGTACTTC.